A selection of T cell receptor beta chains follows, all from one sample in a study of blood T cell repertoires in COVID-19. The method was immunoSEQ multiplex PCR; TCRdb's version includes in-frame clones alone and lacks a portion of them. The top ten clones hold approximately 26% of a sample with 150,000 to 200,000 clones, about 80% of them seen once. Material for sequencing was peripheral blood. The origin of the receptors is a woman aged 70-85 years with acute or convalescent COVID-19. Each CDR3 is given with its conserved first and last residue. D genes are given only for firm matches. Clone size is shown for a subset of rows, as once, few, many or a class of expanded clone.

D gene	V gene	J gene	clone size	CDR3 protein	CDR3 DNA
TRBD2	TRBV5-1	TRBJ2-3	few	CASLAGGITDTQYF	TGCGCCAGCTTAGCGGGAGGCATCACAGATACGCAGTATTTT
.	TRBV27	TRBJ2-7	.	CARLHSRGSDEQYF	TGTGCCAGACTCCACAGTCGGGGGTCCGACGAGCAGTACTTC
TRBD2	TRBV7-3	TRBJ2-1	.	CASSLGLAGGVYNEQFF	TGTGCCAGCAGCTTAGGCCTAGCGGGAGGGGTCTACAATGAGCAGTTCTTC
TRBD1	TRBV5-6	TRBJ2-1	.	CASSWDRGPEQFF	TGTGCCAGCAGCTGGGACAGGGGGCCTGAGCAGTTCTTC
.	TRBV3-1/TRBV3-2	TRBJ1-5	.	CASSPGTRNQPQHF	TGTGCCAGCAGCCCCGGGACACGAAATCAGCCCCAGCATTTT
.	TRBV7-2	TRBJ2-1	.	CASSPFRGSGSYNEQFF	TGTGCCAGCAGCCCCTTTCGTGGCAGCGGCTCCTACAATGAGCAGTTCTTC
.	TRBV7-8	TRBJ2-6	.	CASSEYSGANVLTF	TGTGCCAGCAGCGAGTACTCTGGGGCCAACGTCCTGACTTTC
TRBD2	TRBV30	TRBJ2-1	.	CAWSGTRGEQFF	TGTGCCTGGAGTGGGACTAGAGGTGAGCAGTTCTTC
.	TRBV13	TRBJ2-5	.	CASSLRLPGETQYF	TGTGCCAGCAGCCTACGTCTCCCCGGAGAGACCCAGTACTTC
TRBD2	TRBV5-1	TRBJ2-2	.	CASSLSPPGLANTGELFF	TGCGCCAGCAGCTTATCTCCACCGGGACTAGCGAACACCGGGGAGCTGTTTTTT
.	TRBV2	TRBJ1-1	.	CASSVRHMNTEAFF	TGTGCCAGCAGTGTGCGGCATATGAACACTGAAGCTTTCTTT
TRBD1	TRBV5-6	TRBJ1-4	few	CASSFGQGRGNEKLFF	TGTGCCAGCAGCTTTGGACAGGGGAGGGGGAATGAAAAACTGTTTTTT
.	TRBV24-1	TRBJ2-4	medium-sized	CATVLGRAKNIQYF	TGTGCCACCGTCTTGGGGCGAGCCAAAAACATTCAGTACTTC
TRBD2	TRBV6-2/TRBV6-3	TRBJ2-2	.	CASSRGLAGGTGELFF	TGTGCCAGCAGTCGTGGACTAGCGGGAGGGACCGGGGAGCTGTTTTTT
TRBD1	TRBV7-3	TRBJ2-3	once	CASSLKGAGTDTQYF	TGTGCCAGCAGCCTGAAGGGGGCTGGGACGGATACGCAGTATTTT
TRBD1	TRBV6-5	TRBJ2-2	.	CASSYGTVGTGELFF	TGTGCCAGCAGTTACGGGACAGTTGGGACCGGGGAGCTGTTTTTT
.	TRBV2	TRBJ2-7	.	CASGSGTYEQYF	TGTGCCAGCGGTAGCGGAACCTACGAGCAGTACTTC
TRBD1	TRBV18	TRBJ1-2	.	CASSPPAGQGRGYTF	TGTGCCAGCTCACCACCGGCGGGACAGGGGCGCGGCTACACCTTC
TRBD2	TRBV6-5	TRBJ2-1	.	CASTGAGGSYNEQFF	TGTGCCAGCACGGGAGCGGGAGGGTCCTACAATGAGCAGTTCTTC
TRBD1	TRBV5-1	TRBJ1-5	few	CASSATGSQPQHF	TGCGCCAGCAGCGCGACAGGGAGTCAGCCCCAGCATTTT
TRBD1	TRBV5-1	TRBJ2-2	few	CASSSTGANTGELFF	TGCGCCAGCAGCTCGACAGGGGCGAACACCGGGGAGCTGTTTTTT
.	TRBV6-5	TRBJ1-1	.	CASSPREPTEAFF	TGTGCCAGCAGTCCCCGAGAGCCCACTGAAGCTTTCTTT